Listed below are T cell receptor beta chains from one sample, sequenced in a study of CD8+ T cells in alopecia areata. Using immunoSEQ multiplex PCR, the repertoire was profiled, and TCRdb retains in-frame clones only, with some absent. The data show fewer than 250,000 clones, around three fifths seen once. Source: CD4+ T cells sorted from blood, taken at week 0. These receptors were collected from a human donor with alopecia areata. Each CDR3 is given without its conserved first and last residue.

v_call cdr3_aa
TRBV14 ASSRLAGFTDTQY
TRBV30 AWGRYYEQY
TRBV7-9 ASSYRKQLAGVTDTQY
TRBV30 AWSKGAGELF
TRBV23-1 ASSQSVPSGRANYEQY
TRBV6-4 ASSESGTDTQY
TRBV20-1 SCGAYNEQF
TRBV4-1 ASSQDRGALSLNTEAF
TRBV9 ASSVDLMNTEAF
TRBV10-3 AISERLQETQY
TRBV14 ASSQDLSPGYSYEQY
TRBV7-2 ASSPRTGNVRGQY
TRBV29-1 SVYTTGHQETQY
TRBV7-2 ASTQGLAGNEQF
TRBV5-1 ASSLSTDSYEQY
TRBV5-5 ASSLSNEQF
TRBV29-1 SGAGSAVGAF
TRBV5-1 ASSVQRKETQY
TRBV15 ATSRDLGADTQY
TRBV30 AGGRRQEAF
TRBV29-1 SVEGSRDSNQPQH
TRBV7-9 ASSLALGPDTQY
TRBV19 ASSIVRGTDTQY
TRBV30 AWRETGNYGYT
TRBV29-1 SVDRLGHYGYT
TRBV30 AWSVSEYGYT
TRBV7-9 AGTRGSYGYT
TRBV29-1 SVESGQGGEKLF
TRBV7-2 ASSVTGTYYGYT
TRBV29-1 SVAGLTLREQY
TRBV20-1 SARVYNEQF